This T cell receptor beta chain was documented in a study of shared clonotypes between healthy human individuals. CD45RO-negative, CCR7-positively selected cells formed the naive CD8 fraction, excluding terminally differentiated effector memory CD45RA+ cells. Some clones are missing from TCRdb's copy, which holds only in-frame ones; the method was immunoSEQ multiplex PCR. The repertoire consists of approximately 2,200,000 clones, with under 95% occurring once and the leading ten covering more than 1.5%. The sequenced sample was naive CD8+ T cells from PBMCs. The source of this sequence is a man aged 18 to 35 in good health. Some clones in this sample may be carry-over from other donors' samples.

CDR3 nucleotide sequence: TGCAGCGTCCCAAGGGCACAGGGGCCGAGGAAGAACACTGAAGCTTTCTTT. Translation: CSVPRAQGPRKNTEAFF. The genes are TRBV29-1 and TRBJ1-1; 7 bases fit TRBD1. Germline V lookup: CDR1 SQVTM, CDR2 ANQGSEA. The junction had 17 bases not matched to a gene; V was cut back by 6 bases and J by 1 base. This CDR3 is built from 17 residues.